Many counts were recorded for the clone carrying this TCR beta chain. Its specificity is unknown. The CDR3 is 18 amino acids. V was shortened by 0 bases and J by 2 bases, with 14 bases between the two germline ends. Germline V lookup: CDR1 LGHNA, CDR2 YSLEER. This record comes from a study of T cells in Graves' hyperthyroidism and ophthalmopathy. RNA transcripts provided the source from which TCR beta CDR3 regions were amplified. The HTBI primer set served for first-round RT-PCR of the TCR CDR3. TCRdb reprocessed the multiplex PCR reads with MiXCR, giving one entry per CDR3 protein. Among 480,000 or so distinct CDR3 sequences listed, 40% to 50% were seen once. Study-level findings and limits: A median around 6.4 months before onset, the model predicted ophthalmopathy.

The sequenced material came from peripheral blood or thyroid tissue (not recorded which). The V call is TRBV4-3, the J call TRBJ2-6, with a possible D match to TRBD1 (5 bases). This TCR derives from an adult woman with Graves' disease, either hyperthyroidism or ophthalmopathy (not recorded which). CDR3 sequence: CASSQDNTGAPGANVLTF. CDR3 nucleotide sequence: TGCGCCAGCAGCCAAGATAACACAGGTGCCCCTGGGGCCAACGTCCTGACTTTC.